This is a list of T cell receptor beta chains from one sample in a study of CD8+ T cells in alopecia areata. Profiled with immunoSEQ multiplex PCR; TCRdb holds only in-frame clones, not every one. This sample carries approximately 110,000 clones, roughly 56% of them seen once, and the ten largest clones take 3% to 4%. Specimen: CD4+ T cells sorted from blood, collected at week 24, from a patient treated with tofacitinib. All receptors come from a human donor with alopecia areata. Each CDR3 is given without its conserved first and last residue. The D gene is left open where the match is weak.

d_gene	v_gene	CDR3aa
NA	TRBV29-1	SGGGDTQY
TRBD2	TRBV10-3	AIRGTSGGQPQF
TRBD1	TRBV11-3	ASSEGQGGGNEQF
NA	TRBV5-6	ASSLPGFFTDTQY
NA	TRBV2	ASSERAYEQY
TRBD1	TRBV27	ASSKGDSLNSPLH
NA	TRBV4-3	ASSQDRPDIYGYT
NA	TRBV18	ASSPYREGNSPLH
NA	TRBV25-1	ASSSPGTWRGNEQF
NA	TRBV4-1	ASRLTGDTNNSPLH
TRBD1	TRBV19	ASSRDRGKFGYT
NA	TRBV30	AWSVQGRGAYEQY
NA	TRBV5-1	ASSLESNSPLH
NA	TRBV30	AWIKGTNTYGYT
TRBD1	TRBV29-1	SVVGQGAFYGYT
TRBD1	TRBV28	ASQKGAGEQY
NA	TRBV12-5	ASGLGLDDYT
TRBD1	TRBV30	AWSTGGGLWETQY
TRBD2	TRBV30	AWTAGGTDTQY
NA	TRBV10-3	AISDGPRGNYGYT
NA	TRBV29-1	SVGQANQPQH
NA	TRBV2	ASSPGPRRAGYQPQH
NA	TRBV29-1	SVARVEDTQY
NA	TRBV30	AWTPPWRNTEAF
TRBD1	TRBV5-1	ASSWTGDNVLT
TRBD1	TRBV6-1	ASSEAEQGGISGNTIY
NA	TRBV19	ASSSGWGYT
TRBD2	TRBV23-1	ASSQSIHYHRRGGSETQY
TRBD1	TRBV5-1	ASSRDREDQPQH
NA	TRBV9	ASSGSVQETQY